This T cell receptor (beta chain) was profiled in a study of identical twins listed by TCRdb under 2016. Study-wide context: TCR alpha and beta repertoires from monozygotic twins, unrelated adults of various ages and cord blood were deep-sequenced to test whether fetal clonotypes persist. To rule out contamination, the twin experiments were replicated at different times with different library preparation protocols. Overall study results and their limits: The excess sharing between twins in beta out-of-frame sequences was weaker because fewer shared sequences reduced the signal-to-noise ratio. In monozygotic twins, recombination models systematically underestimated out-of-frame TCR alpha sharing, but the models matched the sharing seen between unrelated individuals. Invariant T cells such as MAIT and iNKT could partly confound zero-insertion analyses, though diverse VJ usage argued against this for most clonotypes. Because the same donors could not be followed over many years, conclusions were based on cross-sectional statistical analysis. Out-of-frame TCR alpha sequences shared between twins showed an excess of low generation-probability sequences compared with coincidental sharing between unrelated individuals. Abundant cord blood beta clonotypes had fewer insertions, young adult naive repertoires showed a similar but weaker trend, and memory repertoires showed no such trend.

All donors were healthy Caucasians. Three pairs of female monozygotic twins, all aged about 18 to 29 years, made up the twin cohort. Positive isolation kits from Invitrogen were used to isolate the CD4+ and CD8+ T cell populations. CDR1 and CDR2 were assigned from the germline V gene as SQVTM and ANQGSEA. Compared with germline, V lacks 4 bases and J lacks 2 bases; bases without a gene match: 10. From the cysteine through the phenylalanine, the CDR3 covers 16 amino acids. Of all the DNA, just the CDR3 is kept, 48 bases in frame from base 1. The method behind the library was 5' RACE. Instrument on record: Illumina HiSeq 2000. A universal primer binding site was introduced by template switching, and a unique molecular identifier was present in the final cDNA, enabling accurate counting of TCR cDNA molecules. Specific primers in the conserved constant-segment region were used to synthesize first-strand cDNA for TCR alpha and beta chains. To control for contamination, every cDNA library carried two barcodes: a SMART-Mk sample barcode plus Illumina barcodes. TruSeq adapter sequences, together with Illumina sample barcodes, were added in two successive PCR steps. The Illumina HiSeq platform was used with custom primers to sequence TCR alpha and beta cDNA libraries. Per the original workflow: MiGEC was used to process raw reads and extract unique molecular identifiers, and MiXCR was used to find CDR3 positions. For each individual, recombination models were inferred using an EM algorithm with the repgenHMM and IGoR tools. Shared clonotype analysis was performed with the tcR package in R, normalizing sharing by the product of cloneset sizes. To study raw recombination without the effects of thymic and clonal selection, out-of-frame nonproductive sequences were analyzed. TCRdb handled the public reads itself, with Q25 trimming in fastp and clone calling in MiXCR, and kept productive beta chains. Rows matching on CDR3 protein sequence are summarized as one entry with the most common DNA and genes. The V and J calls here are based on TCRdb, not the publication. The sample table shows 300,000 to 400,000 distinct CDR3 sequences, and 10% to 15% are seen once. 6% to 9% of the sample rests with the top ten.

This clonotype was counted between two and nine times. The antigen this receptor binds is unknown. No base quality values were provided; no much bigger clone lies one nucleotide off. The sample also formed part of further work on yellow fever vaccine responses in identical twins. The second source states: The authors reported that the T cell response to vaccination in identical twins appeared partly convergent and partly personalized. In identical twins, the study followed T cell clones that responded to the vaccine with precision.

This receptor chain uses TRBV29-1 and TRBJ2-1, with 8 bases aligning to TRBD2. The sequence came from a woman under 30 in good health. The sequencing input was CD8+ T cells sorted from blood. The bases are TGCAGCGTTGGAGATTTAGCGGGATTTACCTACAATGAGCAGTTCTTC. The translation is CSVGDLAGFTYNEQFF.